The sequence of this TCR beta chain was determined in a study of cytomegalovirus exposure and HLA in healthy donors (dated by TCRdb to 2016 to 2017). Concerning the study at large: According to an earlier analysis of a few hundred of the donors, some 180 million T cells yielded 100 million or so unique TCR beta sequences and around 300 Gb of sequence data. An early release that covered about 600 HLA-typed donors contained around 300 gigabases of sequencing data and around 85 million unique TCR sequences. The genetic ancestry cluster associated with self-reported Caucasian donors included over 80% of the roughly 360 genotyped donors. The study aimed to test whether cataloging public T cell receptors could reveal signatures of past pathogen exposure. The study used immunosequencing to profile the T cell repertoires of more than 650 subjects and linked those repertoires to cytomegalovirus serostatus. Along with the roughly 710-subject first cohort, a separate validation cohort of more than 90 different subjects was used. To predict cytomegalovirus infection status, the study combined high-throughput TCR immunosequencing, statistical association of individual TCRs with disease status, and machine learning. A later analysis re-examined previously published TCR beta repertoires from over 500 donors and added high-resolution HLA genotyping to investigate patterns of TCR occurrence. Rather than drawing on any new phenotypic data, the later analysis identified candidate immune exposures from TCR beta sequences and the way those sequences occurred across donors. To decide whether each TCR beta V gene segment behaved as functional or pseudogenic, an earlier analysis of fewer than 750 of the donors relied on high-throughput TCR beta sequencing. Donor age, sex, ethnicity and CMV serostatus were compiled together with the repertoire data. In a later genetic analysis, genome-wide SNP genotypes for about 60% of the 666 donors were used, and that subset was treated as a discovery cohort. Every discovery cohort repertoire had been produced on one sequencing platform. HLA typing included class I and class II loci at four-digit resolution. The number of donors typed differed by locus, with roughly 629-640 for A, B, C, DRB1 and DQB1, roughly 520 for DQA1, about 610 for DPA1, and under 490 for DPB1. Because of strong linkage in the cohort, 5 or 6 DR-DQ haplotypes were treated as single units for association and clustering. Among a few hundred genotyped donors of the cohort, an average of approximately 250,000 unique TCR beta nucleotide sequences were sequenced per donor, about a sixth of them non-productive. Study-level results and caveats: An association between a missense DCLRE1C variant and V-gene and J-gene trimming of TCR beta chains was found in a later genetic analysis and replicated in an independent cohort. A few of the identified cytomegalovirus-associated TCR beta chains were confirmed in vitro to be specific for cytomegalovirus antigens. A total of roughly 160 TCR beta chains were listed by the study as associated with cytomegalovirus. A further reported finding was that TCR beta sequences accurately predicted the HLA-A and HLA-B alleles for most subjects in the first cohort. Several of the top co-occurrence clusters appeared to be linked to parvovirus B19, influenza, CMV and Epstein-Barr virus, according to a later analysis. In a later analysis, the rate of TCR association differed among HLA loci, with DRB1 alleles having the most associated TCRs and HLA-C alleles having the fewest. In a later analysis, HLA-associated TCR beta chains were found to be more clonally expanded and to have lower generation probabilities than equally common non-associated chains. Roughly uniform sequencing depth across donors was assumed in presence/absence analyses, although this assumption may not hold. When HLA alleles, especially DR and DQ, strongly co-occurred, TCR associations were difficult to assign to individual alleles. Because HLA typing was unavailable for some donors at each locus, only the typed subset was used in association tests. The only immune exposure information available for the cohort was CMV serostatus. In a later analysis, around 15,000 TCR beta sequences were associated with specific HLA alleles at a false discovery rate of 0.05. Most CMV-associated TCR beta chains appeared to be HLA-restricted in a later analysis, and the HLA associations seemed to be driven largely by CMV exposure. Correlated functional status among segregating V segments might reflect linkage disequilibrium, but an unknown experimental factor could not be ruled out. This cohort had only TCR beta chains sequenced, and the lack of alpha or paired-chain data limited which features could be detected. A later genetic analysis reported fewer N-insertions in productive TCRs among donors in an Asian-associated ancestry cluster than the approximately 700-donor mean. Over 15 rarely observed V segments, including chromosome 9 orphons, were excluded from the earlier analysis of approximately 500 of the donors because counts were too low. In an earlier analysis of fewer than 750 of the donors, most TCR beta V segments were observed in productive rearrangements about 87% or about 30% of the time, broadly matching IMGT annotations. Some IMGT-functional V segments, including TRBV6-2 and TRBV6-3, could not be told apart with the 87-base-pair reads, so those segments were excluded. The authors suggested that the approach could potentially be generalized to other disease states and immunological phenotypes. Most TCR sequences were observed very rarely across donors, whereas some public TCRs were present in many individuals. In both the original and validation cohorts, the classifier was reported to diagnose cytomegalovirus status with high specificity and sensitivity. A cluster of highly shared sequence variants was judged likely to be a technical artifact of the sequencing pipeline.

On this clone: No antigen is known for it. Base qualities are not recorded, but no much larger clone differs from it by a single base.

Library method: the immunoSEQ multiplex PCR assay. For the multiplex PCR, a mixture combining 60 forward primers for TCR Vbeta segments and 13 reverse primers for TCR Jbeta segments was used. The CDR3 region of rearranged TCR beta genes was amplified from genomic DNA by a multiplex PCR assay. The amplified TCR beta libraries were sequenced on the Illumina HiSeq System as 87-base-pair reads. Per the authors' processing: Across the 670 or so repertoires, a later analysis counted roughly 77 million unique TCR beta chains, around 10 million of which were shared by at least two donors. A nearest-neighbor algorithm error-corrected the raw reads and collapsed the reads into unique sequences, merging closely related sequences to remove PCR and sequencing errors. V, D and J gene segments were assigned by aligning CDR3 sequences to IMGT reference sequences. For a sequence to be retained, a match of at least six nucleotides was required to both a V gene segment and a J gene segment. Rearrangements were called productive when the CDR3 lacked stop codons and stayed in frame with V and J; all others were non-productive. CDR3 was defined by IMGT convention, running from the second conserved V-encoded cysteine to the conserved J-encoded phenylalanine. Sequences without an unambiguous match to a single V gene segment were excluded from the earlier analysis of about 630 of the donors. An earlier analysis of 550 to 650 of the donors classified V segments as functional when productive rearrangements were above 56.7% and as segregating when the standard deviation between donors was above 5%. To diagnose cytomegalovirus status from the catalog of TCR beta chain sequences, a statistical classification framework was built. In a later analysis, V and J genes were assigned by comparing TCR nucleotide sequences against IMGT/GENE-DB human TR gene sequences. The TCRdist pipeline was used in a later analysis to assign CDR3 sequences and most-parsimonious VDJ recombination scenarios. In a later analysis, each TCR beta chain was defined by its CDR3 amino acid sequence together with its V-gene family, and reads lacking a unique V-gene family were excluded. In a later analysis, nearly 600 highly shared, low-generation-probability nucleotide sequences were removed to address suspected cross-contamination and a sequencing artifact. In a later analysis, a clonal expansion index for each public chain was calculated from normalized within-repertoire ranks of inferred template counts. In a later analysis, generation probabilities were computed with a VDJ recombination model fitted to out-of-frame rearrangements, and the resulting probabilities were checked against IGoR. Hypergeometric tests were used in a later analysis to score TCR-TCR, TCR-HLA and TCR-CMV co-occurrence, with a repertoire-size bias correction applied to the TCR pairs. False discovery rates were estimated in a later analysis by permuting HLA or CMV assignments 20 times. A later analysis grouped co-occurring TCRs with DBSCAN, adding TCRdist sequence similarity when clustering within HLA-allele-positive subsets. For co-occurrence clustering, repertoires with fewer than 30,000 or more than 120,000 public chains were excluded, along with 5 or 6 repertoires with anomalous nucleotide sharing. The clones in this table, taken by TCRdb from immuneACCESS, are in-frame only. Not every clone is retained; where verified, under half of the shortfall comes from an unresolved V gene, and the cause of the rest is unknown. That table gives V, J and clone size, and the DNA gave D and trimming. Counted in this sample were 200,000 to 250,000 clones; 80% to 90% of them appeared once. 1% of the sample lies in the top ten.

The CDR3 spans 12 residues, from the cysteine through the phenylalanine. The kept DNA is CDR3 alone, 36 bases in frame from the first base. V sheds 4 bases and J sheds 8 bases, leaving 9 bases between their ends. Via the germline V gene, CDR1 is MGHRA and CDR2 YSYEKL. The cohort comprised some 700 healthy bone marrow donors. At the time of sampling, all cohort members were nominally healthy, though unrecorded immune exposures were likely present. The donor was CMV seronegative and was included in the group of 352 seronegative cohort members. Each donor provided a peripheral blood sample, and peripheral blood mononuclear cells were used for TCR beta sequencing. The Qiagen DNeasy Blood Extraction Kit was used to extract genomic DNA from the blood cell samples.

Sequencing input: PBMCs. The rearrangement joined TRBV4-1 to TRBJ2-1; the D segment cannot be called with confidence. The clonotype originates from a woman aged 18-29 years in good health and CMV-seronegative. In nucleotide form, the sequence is TGCGCCAGCAGCCCCACAACCCATGAGCAGTTCTTC. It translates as CASSPTTHEQFF.